The entry below gives a single T cell receptor (beta chain) sequence along with its context. This clone was seen a few times. Its antigen is unknown. No base quality information exists; no much larger clone differs at one position. These data are taken from a study of OX40 agonist ivuxolimab in advanced cancers. Describing the broader study: Ivuxolimab, which targeted the costimulatory receptor OX40 (CD134), was an agonistic, fully human IgG2 monoclonal antibody. The paper reports the monotherapy dose-escalation portion (N of about 56 patients) of the phase I ivuxolimab trial. The dose-escalation cohort was over 70% male with a mean age of approximately 60 years, ranging from roughly 20 to 85. Intravenous ivuxolimab was administered to patients every 2 weeks at six dose levels: 0.01, 0.1, 0.3, 1.5, 3 and 10 mg/kg. Three dose-escalation patients achieved partial responses, one with hepatocellular carcinoma and two with cutaneous melanoma. Peripheral TCRbeta sequencing aimed to test whether ivuxolimab altered TCR sequence diversity and caused clonal T-cell expansion. Among the roughly 52 dose-escalation patients, 19 had hepatocellular carcinoma, 15 melanoma, 9 renal cell carcinoma and 9 head and neck cancer. Prior anti-PD-1, anti-PD-L1 or anti-CTLA-4 therapy was permitted, and about two fifths of dose-escalation patients had received checkpoint inhibitors. The paper as a whole reports these results and caveats: After ivuxolimab, CD8+ T cells had more expanded clones than CD4+ T cells on average. In partial responders in the 0.1-3.0 mg/kg groups, normalized peripheral clonal expansion was found to be among the lowest, especially among CD8+ T cells. Low levels of normalized T-cell clonal expansion were also seen in some nonresponding patients. Which antigens the clonally expanded peripheral T cells were specific for was not determined. At doses of 0.1 to 3.0 mg/kg, clonal expansion of both CD4+ and CD8+ blood T cells was observed from baseline to week 6.

Genomic DNA was isolated from the sorted cells so that the TCRbeta CDR3 region could be sequenced. TCRbeta CDR3 regions were sequenced using the immunoSEQ Assay. TCRdb holds this immuneACCESS table with in-frame rearrangements only. Some clones are missing; in checked studies, unresolved V genes explain under half, and the rest has no known cause. Within this sample are around 40,000 clones, with less than 85% of them counted one time only. The top ten clonotypes cover 6.5% to 8% of the sample. Patients with a history of autoimmune disease or receiving systemic immunosuppression were excluded from the trial. Peripheral blood for TCR sequencing was collected from all dose cohorts at baseline, on cycle 4 day 1, and on cycle 7 day 1. The samples were taken from a phase I, first-in-human, multicenter, open-label dose-escalation trial of ivuxolimab. The trial enrolled adults with locally advanced or metastatic head and neck squamous cell, hepatocellular, melanoma or renal cell carcinoma. CD4+ and CD8+ T cells were sorted separately from peripheral blood before TCR sequencing.

Between the V and J ends, shortened by 1 base and 3 bases respectively, the junction contains 13 bases. There are 16 amino acids in the CDR3, from cysteine to phenylalanine inclusive. The entry retains the CDR3 DNA only, 48 bases that are in frame from base 1. Via the germline V gene, CDR1 is SGDLS and CDR2 YYNGEE. This clonotype was sampled from an adult with an advanced solid tumor such as melanoma, head and neck, liver or kidney cancer. The V gene is TRBV9 and the J gene is TRBJ2-2; possibly the D gene is TRBD1, per 5 matching bases. The material sequenced was CD4+ or CD8+ T cells sorted from blood, taken in a trial of the OX40 agonist ivuxolimab. The DNA sequence is as follows: TGTGCCAGCAGCGTAAAAGGGGCTTGGGACACCGGGGAGCTGTTTTTT. Protein translation: CASSVKGAWDTGELFF.